The clone carrying this TCR beta chain was counted ten times or more. Its antigen is undetermined. This record belongs to a study of regulatory T cells in long-lasting Graves disease. Study context: Those with persistent Graves' disease had received antithyroid drugs for over 5 years with positive TSH receptor antibodies. The study's findings and limits: Sharing of public clonotypes was greater in persistent patients (over 2,500) than in new patients (about 970).

The germline V gene has CDR1 DFQATT and CDR2 SNEGSKA (reference sequence). Trimming removed 5 bases at V and 5 bases at J, with 15 bases between. CDR3 length equals 13 residues. Time point here: persistent/refractory GD, antithyroid drugs over 5 years with positive TRAb. With RNA extracted from PBMCs as input, the TCR library was made. Relying on iRepertoire HTBI primers and Arm-PCR of CDR3 regions, the team built TCR beta libraries. TCRdb reprocessed the multiplex PCR reads with MiXCR, giving one entry per CDR3 protein. The sample has under 500,000 distinct CDR3 sequences, 20% to 25% seen once; the top ten hold over 7.5%.

Material: peripheral blood mononuclear cells (PBMCs), obtained when the disease was refractory, from a patient treated with antithyroid drugs. This clonotype was sampled from a female donor with Graves disease. The genes are TRBV20-1 and TRBJ1-2, with unresolved D. For the CDR3, the DNA is TGCAGTGCTCGGACCTTTGGGGTATATGGCTACACCTTC. The encoded protein is CSARTFGVYGYTF.